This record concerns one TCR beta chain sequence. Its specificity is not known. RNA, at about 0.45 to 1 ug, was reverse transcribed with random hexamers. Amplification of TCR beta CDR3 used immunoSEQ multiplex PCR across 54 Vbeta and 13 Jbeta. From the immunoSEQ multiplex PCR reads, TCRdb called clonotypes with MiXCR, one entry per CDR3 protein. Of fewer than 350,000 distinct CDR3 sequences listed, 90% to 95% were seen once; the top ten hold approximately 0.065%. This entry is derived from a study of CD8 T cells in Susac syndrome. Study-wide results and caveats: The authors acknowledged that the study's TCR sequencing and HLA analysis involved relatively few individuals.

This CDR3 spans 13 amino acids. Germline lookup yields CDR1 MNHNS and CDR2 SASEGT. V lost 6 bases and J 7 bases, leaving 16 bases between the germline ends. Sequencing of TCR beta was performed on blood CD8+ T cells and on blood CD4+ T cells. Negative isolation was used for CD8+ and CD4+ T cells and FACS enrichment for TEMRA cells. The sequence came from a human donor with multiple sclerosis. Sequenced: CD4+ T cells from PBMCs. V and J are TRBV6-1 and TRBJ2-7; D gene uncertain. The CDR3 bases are TGTGCCAGCAGGGAACGCTTGGTCGGGGAGCAGTACTTC. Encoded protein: CASRERLVGEQYF.